The T cell receptor (beta chain) under discussion was sequenced for a study of blood T cell repertoires in COVID-19. About the research overall: Samples of COVID-19 (acute and convalescent) were obtained from the United States, Italy and Spain.

In terms of age and location, participants ranged from about 18 to 95 years and lived in approximately 24 US areas. Participant reports of clinical history set cohort assignment. Authors' processing steps: Nucleated cell number was recorded as an estimate derived from reference gene primer amplification. Produced via immunoSEQ multiplex PCR; TCRdb's table is partial and in-frame only. The V and J calls and clone size are taken from that table; D and trimming were inferred from the DNA. Counted here are 310,000 or so clones, roughly 89% occurring once; the ten biggest clones make up 1.5% to 2%. Source material: PBMCs or T cells enriched from blood (not recorded which). The sequence was obtained from a woman younger than 30 with acute COVID-19.

The CDR3 sequence: CASALAEAYEQYF. In nucleotides, the CDR3 is TGCGCCAGCGCACTAGCGGAGGCCTACGAGCAGTACTTC. This rearrangement joins TRBV4-1 to TRBJ2-7; 8 nucleotides align to TRBD2. After removal of 8 bases from V and 2 bases from J, the junction contained 5 bases not matched to a gene. The germline gives CDR1 MGHRA, CDR2 YSYEKL. CDR3 size: 13 residues.